A selection of T cell receptor beta chains follows, all from one sample in a study of ipilimumab plus nivolumab after autologous stem cell transplantation. The repertoire was sequenced with immunoSEQ multiplex PCR; TCRdb's copy has only in-frame clones and lacks some. This sample has 77,000 or so clones, with around 80% found just once. The sample was PBMCs, taken in a trial of ipilimumab plus nivolumab as post-transplant consolidation. The receptors here all came from a male donor with diffuse large B-cell lymphoma. The CDR3 runs from the conserved cysteine through the conserved F or W. Each record gives: V gene, J gene, clone size, D gene, CDR3 DNA, CDR3 protein. The D gene is left open where the match is weak. The size field is filled for only some rows; it gives once, few, many or a size class.

V: TRBV6-1; J: TRBJ2-5; size: .; D: .; DNA: TGTGCCAGCAGTGAAGTGGGGTTACAAGAGACCCAGTACTTC; CDR3: CASSEVGLQETQYF
V: TRBV19; J: TRBJ2-1; size: .; D: .; DNA: TGTGCCAGTAGTATAGCGGCGACTCCAAATAATGAGCAGTTCTTC; CDR3: CASSIAATPNNEQFF
V: TRBV11-1; J: TRBJ2-1; size: once; D: .; DNA: TGTGCCAGCAGCTTGGACTTCAGCTCCTACAATGAGCAGTTCTTC; CDR3: CASSLDFSSYNEQFF
V: TRBV19; J: TRBJ1-2; size: .; D: TRBD1; DNA: TGTGCCAGTAGTATTCAGACAGGGAATGGCTACACCTTC; CDR3: CASSIQTGNGYTF
V: TRBV11-2; J: TRBJ2-5; size: .; D: .; DNA: TGTGCCAGCAGCTTAGACGGGACATCAAGAGAGACCCAGTACTTC; CDR3: CASSLDGTSRETQYF
V: TRBV11-2; J: TRBJ1-2; size: .; D: TRBD1; DNA: TGTGCCAGCAGCTTAATCGGACAGGGGGCTGGCTACACCTTC; CDR3: CASSLIGQGAGYTF
V: TRBV5-4; J: TRBJ2-3; size: once; D: TRBD2; DNA: TGTGCCAGCAGCTTTGGCGGGGGGCTTCAGAGCACAGATACGCAGTATTTT; CDR3: CASSFGGGLQSTDTQYF
V: TRBV5-1; J: TRBJ1-1; size: .; D: .; DNA: TGCGCCAGCAGCTTGGAATTGGAAAACACTGAAGCTTTCTTT; CDR3: CASSLELENTEAFF
V: TRBV2; J: TRBJ2-5; size: .; D: .; DNA: TGTGCCAGCAGTGAGTTGGGGCAAGAGACCCAGTACTTC; CDR3: CASSELGQETQYF
V: TRBV27; J: TRBJ2-3; size: few; D: TRBD2; DNA: TGTGCCAGCTGGCCCTCGGGGGGGGAGACAGATACGCAGTATTTT; CDR3: CASWPSGGETDTQYF
V: TRBV7-9; J: TRBJ1-1; size: .; D: .; DNA: TGTGCCAGCAGCTTAGACGTTATGAACACTGAAGCTTTCTTT; CDR3: CASSLDVMNTEAFF
V: TRBV5-1; J: TRBJ1-1; size: .; D: .; DNA: TGCGCCAGCAGCCGGTCAGGACAGACTAGGAACACTGAAGCTTTCTTT; CDR3: CASSRSGQTRNTEAFF
V: TRBV4-1; J: TRBJ1-6; size: few; D: .; DNA: TGCGCCAGCAGCCAAGATCACGGCAGGGCTTCACCCCTCCACTTT; CDR3: CASSQDHGRASPLHF
V: TRBV7-9; J: TRBJ1-1; size: .; D: .; DNA: TGTGCCAGCAGCTTAGTGGGGGTGAACACTGAAGCTTTCTTT; CDR3: CASSLVGVNTEAFF
V: TRBV6-1; J: TRBJ1-4; size: .; D: .; DNA: TGTGCCAGCAGTTCTGATCTGGGGGAAAAACTGTTTTTT; CDR3: CASSSDLGEKLFF
V: TRBV19; J: TRBJ1-1; size: once; D: .; DNA: TGTGCCAGTAGTATAGTTGGGTTCAGGACTGAAGCTTTCTTT; CDR3: CASSIVGFRTEAFF
V: TRBV27; J: TRBJ1-2; size: .; D: TRBD1; DNA: TGTGCCAGCAGACGACAGGGGGCTGGGGCCTATGGCTACACCTTC; CDR3: CASRRQGAGAYGYTF
V: TRBV11-2; J: TRBJ2-1; size: .; D: .; DNA: TGTGCCAGCAGCTTAGCTTGGAATGAGCAGTTCTTC; CDR3: CASSLAWNEQFF
V: TRBV6-5; J: TRBJ1-2; size: .; D: .; DNA: TGTGCCAGCAGTTACCTAGGGGCGAACTATGGCTACACCTTC; CDR3: CASSYLGANYGYTF
V: TRBV9; J: TRBJ2-2; size: .; D: .; DNA: TGTGCCAGCAGCAATAGGCGGAGCGCCGGGGAGCTGTTTTTT; CDR3: CASSNRRSAGELFF
V: TRBV5-4; J: TRBJ2-7; size: once; D: .; DNA: TGTGCCAGCAGCGCCGACCGGTCCTACGAGCAGTACTTC; CDR3: CASSADRSYEQYF
V: TRBV4-1; J: TRBJ1-5; size: .; D: .; DNA: TGCGCCAGCAGCCAAGCCGCAGTTGGCTATGGTCAGCCCCAGCATTTT; CDR3: CASSQAAVGYGQPQHF
V: TRBV7-6; J: TRBJ2-5; size: .; D: .; DNA: TGTGCCAGCAGCTGGTCAGGGCAAGAGACCCAGTACTTC; CDR3: CASSWSGQETQYF
V: TRBV10-3; J: TRBJ2-5; size: once; D: TRBD1; DNA: TGTGCCATCAGTGAGCCCAGGGGGGAGACCCAGTACTTC; CDR3: CAISEPRGETQYF
V: TRBV6-5; J: TRBJ1-4; size: once; D: .; DNA: TGTGCCAGCAGTTACTATCAGGGTTCTAATGAAAAACTGTTTTTT; CDR3: CASSYYQGSNEKLFF
V: TRBV6-5; J: TRBJ2-2; size: .; D: TRBD1; DNA: TGTGCCAGCAACCCGGGACAGGGGAACACCGGGGAGCTGTTTTTT; CDR3: CASNPGQGNTGELFF
V: TRBV5-4; J: TRBJ1-1; size: .; D: .; DNA: TGTGCCAGCAGTCTAGGGGAGGGGACTTTCTTT; CDR3: CASSLGEGTFF
V: TRBV29-1; J: TRBJ2-3; size: .; D: .; DNA: TGCAGCGTTGAGGGGACCCCTTCTACGCAGTATTTT; CDR3: CSVEGTPSTQYF